A selection of T cell receptor beta chains follows, all from one sample in a study of immune cell composition in non-small cell lung cancer. Generated by immunoSEQ multiplex PCR, the TCRdb table keeps only in-frame clones and is missing some. The data show approximately 4,800 clones, with 65% to 80% seen just once and roughly 10% held by the top ten. The sample was lung tumor tissue. These receptors were taken from a human donor with non-small cell lung cancer. Each CDR3 is given with its conserved first and last residue. A D gene is named only where the DNA matches it firmly. Some rows mark clone size as missing; the rest say once, few, many or name a class of expanded clone.

CDR3: CASSVAGHETQYF
DNA: TGTGCCAGCAGCGTAGCAGGGCACGAGACCCAGTACTTC
size: NA
D: NA
V: TRBV9
J: TRBJ2-5

CDR3: CASSLGGEDYEQYF
DNA: TGTGCCAGCAGCTTGGGCGGGGAAGACTACGAGCAGTACTTC
size: NA
D: NA
V: TRBV11-3
J: TRBJ2-7

CDR3: CASRRGQGGGSSYNEQFF
DNA: TGTGCCAGCAGACGGGGACAGGGCGGCGGCAGCTCCTACAATGAGCAGTTCTTC
size: once
D: TRBD1
V: TRBV27
J: TRBJ2-1

CDR3: CASSSPLAGLIYEQYF
DNA: TGTGCCAGCAGCTCCCCTCTAGCGGGCCTAATCTACGAGCAGTACTTC
size: once
D: TRBD2
V: TRBV28
J: TRBJ2-7

CDR3: CATARTAGANVLTF
DNA: TGCGCCACCGCTCGAACAGCTGGGGCCAACGTCCTGACTTTC
size: NA
D: NA
V: TRBV10-2
J: TRBJ2-6

CDR3: CASSQVKAGFSYNEQFF
DNA: TGCGCCAGCAGCCAAGTCAAGGCGGGTTTCTCCTACAATGAGCAGTTCTTC
size: once
D: NA
V: TRBV4-1
J: TRBJ2-1

CDR3: CASRAMMGGNQPQHF
DNA: TGTGCCAGTAGGGCGATGATGGGGGGAAATCAGCCCCAGCATTTT
size: NA
D: NA
V: TRBV19
J: TRBJ1-5

CDR3: CASSGRETQYF
DNA: TGTGCCAGCTCGGGCCGGGAGACCCAGTACTTC
size: NA
D: NA
V: TRBV18
J: TRBJ2-5

CDR3: CASRALSGWDGYTF
DNA: TGTGCCAGCAGGGCCCTTTCGGGTTGGGATGGCTACACCTTC
size: NA
D: NA
V: TRBV2
J: TRBJ1-2

CDR3: CASSPGTADQAFF
DNA: TGTGCCAGTAGCCCCGGGACAGCTGACCAAGCTTTCTTT
size: NA
D: TRBD1
V: TRBV19
J: TRBJ1-1